A single T cell receptor (beta chain) is shown here with its context. The germline gives CDR1 DFQATT, CDR2 SNEGSKA (reference sequence). J lost 0 bases, V lost 2 bases, and 7 bases had no gene match. CDR3 size: 16 residues. The source of the sample is a study of blood T cells in healthy people across ages. Next came a second PCR, run for roughly 6 to 11 cycles, which used a sample-barcoded 5' primer along with a J-beta primer mix. TCRdb reprocessed the 5' RACE reads via MiXCR and lists one record per CDR3 protein. This table has around 940,000 distinct CDR3 sequences, roughly 47% appearing once. The receptor was derived from a woman aged 55-69 years in good health. Sequencing was done on a sample of blood. The J gene is TRBJ2-3, the V gene TRBV20-1; TRBD1 matches at 8 bases. The CDR3 nucleotides are TGCAGTGCTAGAAGGGGGACAGGTGGGAGCACAGATACGCAGTATTTT. Translation gives CSARRGTGGSTDTQYF.